The T cell receptor beta chain under discussion was sequenced for a study of shared clonotypes between healthy human individuals. Naive CD8 cells lacked CD45RO and underwent positive selection for CCR7, leaving out terminally differentiated effector memory CD45RA+ cells. This clone was observed a single time. Profiled with immunoSEQ multiplex PCR; TCRdb holds only in-frame clones, not every one. Found here are about 1.9 million clones, about 93% of them singletons; the top ten hold about 1.7%. The trim removed 3 bases at V and 7 bases at J, leaving 2 bases unmatched. The germline V gene has CDR1 SEHNR and CDR2 FQNEAQ (reference sequence). The CDR3 runs to 13 residues.

The chain links TRBV7-9 to TRBJ1-2; the match to TRBD1 covers 10 bases. Sample: naive CD8+ T cells from PBMCs. The clonotype was recovered from a man in his late teens or twenties in good health. Some clones in this sample may be carry-over from other donors' samples. The CDR3 loop is CASSFGTGVGYTF. The DNA for the CDR3 is TGTGCCAGCAGCTTCGGGACAGGGGTTGGCTACACCTTC. The complete variable domain, with remaining parts taken from reference TRBV7-9 and TRBJ1-2, reads DTGVSQNPRHKITKRGQNVTFRCDPISEHNRLYWYRQTLGQGPEFLTYFQNEAQLEKSRLLSDRFSAERPKGSFSTLEIQRTEQGDSAMYLCASSFGTGVGYTFGSGTRLTVV.